One and the same sample provided the 5 T cell receptor beta chains below, sequenced in a study of T cell responses to AZD1222 COVID-19 vaccine. Produced via immunoSEQ multiplex PCR; TCRdb's table is partial and in-frame only. Among some 140,000 clones listed, roughly nine tenths were seen once. Sequences were derived from peripheral blood, sampled 28 days after the second AZD1222 dose. The receptors come from an adult who received the AZD1222 COVID-19 vaccine.

The V gene is TRBV2, the J gene TRBJ2-5; D call uncertain. Trimming left V 7 bases short and J 1 base short, with 13 bases between. The CDR3 has 14 residues. Per the germline V gene, CDR1 is SNHLY and CDR2 is FYNNEI. The CDR3, as DNA: TGTGCCAGCAACCGAGACACCTCCCAAGAGACCCAGTACTTC. It yields the protein CASNRDTSQETQYF.

The rearrangement links TRBV21-1 to TRBJ2-4; TRBD1, the D gene given by the table, was not confirmed from the DNA. TRBV21-1 is flagged as a pseudogene. The CDR3 covers 12 residues. The CDR3, as DNA: TGTGCCAGCAGCAAAGGGCCAGGGATGGGCTACTTC. It encodes CASSKGPGMGYF.

This chain uses TRBV4-1 with TRBJ1-1; D gene unclear. CDR1 is MGHRA and CDR2 is YSYEKL in the germline V gene. V was shortened by 4 bases and J by 3 bases, with 12 bases between the two germline ends. The CDR3 has 14 residues. The CDR3 DNA reads as TGCGCCAGCAGCCGTCGGATGGAGGACACTGAAGCTTTCTTT. This sequence encodes CASSRRMEDTEAFF.

The CDR3 loop is CASSLNSGGRTEAFF. CDR3 sequence (DNA): TGTGCCAGCAGCTTAAACTCGGGGGGACGGACTGAAGCTTTCTTT. The chain couples TRBV7-3 to TRBJ1-1, with D perhaps matching TRBD1 (5 bases). V lost 1 base to trimming and J lost 5 bases, with 14 bases between them. Germline CDR1 and CDR2: SGHTA and FQGTGA. The CDR3 is 15 amino acids.

The chain uses TRBV2 and TRBJ2-3, with D unclear. The V gene's germline CDR1 is SNHLY and CDR2 FYNNEI. With 3 bases removed from V and 6 bases from J, the gap between germline ends came to 7 bases. This CDR3 spans 12 amino acids. The CDR3 region is CASSETRDTQYF. The CDR3, as DNA: TGTGCCAGCAGTGAGACCAGGGATACGCAGTATTTT.